The clone carrying this T cell receptor beta chain came up once. This CDR3 contains 14 residues. The germline CDR1 and CDR2 sequences are LGHNT and FRNRAP. Between the trimmed V and J ends, which lost 6 bases and 3 bases, there was a span of 13 bases. This specimen comes from a study of T cell changes during pregnancy in multiple sclerosis. Method: immunoSEQ multiplex PCR; TCRdb's copy keeps in-frame clones and lacks some. The sample records tens of thousands of clones, 90% to 95% being singletons. This TCR was sampled from a female donor with multiple sclerosis, enrolled in a pregnancy study. The sample consisted of CD4+ T cells from peripheral blood mononuclear cells, taken after pregnancy. The chain employs TRBV12-5 and TRBJ2-3; D uncertain. The chain's CDR3 is CASGERIWTDTQYF. CDR3 DNA sequence: TGTGCTAGTGGGGAGCGAATTTGGACAGATACGCAGTATTTT.